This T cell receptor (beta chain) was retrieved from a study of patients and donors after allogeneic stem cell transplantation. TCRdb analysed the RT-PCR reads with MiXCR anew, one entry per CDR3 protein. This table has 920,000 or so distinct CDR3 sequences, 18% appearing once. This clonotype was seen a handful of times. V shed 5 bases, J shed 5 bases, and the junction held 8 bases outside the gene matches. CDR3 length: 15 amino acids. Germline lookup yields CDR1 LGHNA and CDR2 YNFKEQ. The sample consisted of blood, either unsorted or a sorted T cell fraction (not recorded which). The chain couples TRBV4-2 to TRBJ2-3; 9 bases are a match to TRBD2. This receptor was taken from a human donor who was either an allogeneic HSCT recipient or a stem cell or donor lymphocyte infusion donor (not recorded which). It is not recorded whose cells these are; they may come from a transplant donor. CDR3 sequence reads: CASSSRGGGKDTQYF. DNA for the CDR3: TGTGCCAGCAGCTCTCGCGGGGGGGGTAAAGATACGCAGTATTTT.